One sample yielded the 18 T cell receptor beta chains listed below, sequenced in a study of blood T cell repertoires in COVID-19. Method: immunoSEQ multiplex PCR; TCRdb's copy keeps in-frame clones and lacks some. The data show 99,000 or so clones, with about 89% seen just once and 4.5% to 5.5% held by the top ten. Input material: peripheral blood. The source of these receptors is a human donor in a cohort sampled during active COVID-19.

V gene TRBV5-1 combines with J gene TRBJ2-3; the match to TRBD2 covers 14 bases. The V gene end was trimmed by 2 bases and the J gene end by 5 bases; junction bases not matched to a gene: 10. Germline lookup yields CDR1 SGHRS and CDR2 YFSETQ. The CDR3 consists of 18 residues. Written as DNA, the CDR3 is TGCGCCAGCAGCTTCCTCGGACTAGCGGGAGGTGCAGGAGATACGCAGTATTTT. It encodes CASSFLGLAGGAGDTQYF.

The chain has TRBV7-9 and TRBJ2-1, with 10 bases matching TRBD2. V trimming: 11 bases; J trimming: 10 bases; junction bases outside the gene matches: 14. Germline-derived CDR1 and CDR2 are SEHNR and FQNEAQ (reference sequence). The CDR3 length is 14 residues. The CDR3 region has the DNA TGTGCCTCAACCCTAAGCGGGGGGGCGAGGGAGCAGTTCTTC. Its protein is CASTLSGGAREQFF.

CDR3 DNA sequence: TGCGCCAGCAGCCCACAGGGGGCCAGCTCTGGGGCCAACGTCCTGACTTTC. This codes for CASSPQGASSGANVLTF. V is TRBV5-1 and J is TRBJ2-6, with 9 bases lining up with TRBD1. In germline, CDR1 is SGHRS, CDR2 YFSETQ. V shed 4 bases and J 0 bases; nucleotides not matched to a gene: 5. The CDR3 spans 17 residues.

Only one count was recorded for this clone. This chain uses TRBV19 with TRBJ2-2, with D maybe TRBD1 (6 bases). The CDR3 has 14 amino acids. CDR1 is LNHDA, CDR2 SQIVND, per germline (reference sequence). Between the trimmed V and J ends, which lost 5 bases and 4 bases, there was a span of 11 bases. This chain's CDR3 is CASSSGRGTGELFF. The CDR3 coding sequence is TGTGCCAGTAGTTCCGGCAGGGGCACCGGGGAGCTGTTTTTT.

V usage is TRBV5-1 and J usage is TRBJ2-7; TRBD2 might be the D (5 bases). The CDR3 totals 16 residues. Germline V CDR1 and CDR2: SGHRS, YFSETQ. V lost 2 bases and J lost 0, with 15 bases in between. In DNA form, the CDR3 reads TGCGCCAGCAGCTTCACTAGTCGCGGGCCCTCCTACGAGCAGTACTTC. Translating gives CASSFTSRGPSYEQYF.

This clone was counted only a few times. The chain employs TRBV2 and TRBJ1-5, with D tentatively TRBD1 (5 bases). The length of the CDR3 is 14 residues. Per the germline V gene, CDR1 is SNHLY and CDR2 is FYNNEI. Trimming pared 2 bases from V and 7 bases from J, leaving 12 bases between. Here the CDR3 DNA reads TGTGCCAGCAGTGAACGGCAGGGTCCACAGCCCCAGCATTTT. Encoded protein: CASSERQGPQPQHF.

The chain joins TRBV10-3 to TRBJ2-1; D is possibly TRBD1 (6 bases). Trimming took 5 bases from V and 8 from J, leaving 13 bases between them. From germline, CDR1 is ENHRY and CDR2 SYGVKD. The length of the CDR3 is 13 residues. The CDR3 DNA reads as TGTGCCATCAGTATACAGGGACCCGATGAGCAGTTCTTC. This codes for CAISIQGPDEQFF.

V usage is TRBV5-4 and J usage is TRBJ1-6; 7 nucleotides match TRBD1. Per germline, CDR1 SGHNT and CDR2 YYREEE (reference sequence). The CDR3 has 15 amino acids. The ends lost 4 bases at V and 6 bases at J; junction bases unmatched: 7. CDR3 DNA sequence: TGTGCCAGCAGCAATAGACAGGGCCGTAATTCACCCCTCCACTTT. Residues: CASSNRQGRNSPLHF.

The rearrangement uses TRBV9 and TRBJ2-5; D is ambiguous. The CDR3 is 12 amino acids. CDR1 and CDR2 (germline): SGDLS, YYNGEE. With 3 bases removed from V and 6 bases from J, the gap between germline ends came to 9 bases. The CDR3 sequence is CASSGGGQTQYF. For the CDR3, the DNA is TGTGCCAGCAGCGGTGGCGGTCAGACCCAGTACTTC.

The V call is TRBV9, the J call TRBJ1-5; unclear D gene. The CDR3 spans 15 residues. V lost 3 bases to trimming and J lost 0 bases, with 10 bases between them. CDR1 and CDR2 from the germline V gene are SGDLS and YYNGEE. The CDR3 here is CASSAGGYSNQPQHF. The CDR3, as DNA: TGTGCCAGCAGCGCGGGCGGGTATAGCAATCAGCCCCAGCATTTT.

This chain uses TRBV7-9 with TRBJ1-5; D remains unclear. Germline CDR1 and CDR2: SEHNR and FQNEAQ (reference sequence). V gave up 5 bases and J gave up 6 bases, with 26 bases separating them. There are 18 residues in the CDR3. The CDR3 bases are TGTGCCAGCAGCAGACGACACCTGGTCCCCGAGGGCGGTCAGCCCCAGCATTTT. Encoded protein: CASSRRHLVPEGGQPQHF.

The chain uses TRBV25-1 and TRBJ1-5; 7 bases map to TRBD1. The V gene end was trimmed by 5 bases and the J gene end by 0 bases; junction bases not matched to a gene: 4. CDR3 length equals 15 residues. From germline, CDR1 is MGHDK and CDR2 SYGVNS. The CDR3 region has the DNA TGTGCCAGCAGTCCGGGACAGAATAGCAATCAGCCCCAGCATTTT. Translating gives CASSPGQNSNQPQHF.

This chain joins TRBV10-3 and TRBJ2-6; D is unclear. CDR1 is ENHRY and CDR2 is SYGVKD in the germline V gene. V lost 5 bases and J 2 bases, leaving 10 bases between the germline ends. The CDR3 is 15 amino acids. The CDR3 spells CAISSLEAGANVLTF. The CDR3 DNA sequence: TGTGCCATCAGTTCTCTAGAGGCTGGGGCCAACGTCCTGACTTTC.

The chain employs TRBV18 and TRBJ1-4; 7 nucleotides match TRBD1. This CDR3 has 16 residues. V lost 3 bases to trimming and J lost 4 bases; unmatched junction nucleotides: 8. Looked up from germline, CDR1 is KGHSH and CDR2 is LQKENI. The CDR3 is CASSPSQGVFNEKLFF. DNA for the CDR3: TGTGCCAGCTCACCGAGCCAGGGGGTGTTTAATGAAAAACTGTTTTTT.

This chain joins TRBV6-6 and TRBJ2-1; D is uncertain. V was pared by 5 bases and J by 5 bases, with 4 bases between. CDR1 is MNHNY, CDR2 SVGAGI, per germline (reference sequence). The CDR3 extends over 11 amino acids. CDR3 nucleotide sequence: TGTGCCAGCAGTACAGACAATGAGCAGTTCTTC. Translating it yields CASSTDNEQFF.

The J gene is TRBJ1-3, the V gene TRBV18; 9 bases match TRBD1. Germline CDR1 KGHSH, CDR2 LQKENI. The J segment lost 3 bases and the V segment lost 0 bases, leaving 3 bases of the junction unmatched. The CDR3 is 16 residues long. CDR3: CASSPPGTGRGNTIYF. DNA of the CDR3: TGTGCCAGCTCACCACCGGGGACAGGGCGTGGAAACACCATATATTTT.

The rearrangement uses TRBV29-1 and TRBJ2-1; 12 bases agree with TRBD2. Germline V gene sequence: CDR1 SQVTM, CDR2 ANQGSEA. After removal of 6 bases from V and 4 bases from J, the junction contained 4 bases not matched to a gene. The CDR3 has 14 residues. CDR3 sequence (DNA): TGCAGCGTCAGGACTAGCGGGGTTTACAATGAGCAGTTCTTC. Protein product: CSVRTSGVYNEQFF.

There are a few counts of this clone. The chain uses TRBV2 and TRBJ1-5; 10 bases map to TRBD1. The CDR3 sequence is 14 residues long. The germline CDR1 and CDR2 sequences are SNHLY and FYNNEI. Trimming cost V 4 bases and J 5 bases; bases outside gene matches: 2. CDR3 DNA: TGTGCCAGCAGTGGGGACAGGGGTGATCAGCCCCAGCATTTT. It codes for CASSGDRGDQPQHF.